This TCR beta chain was retrieved from a study of blood T cell repertoires in COVID-19. As for the study in general: Samples came from the United States, Italy and Spain, spanning acute and convalescent COVID-19. In each case, the material was cDNA or gDNA derived from T cells, B-cell-depleted T cells, or PBMCs.

This CDR3 comprises 14 residues. Germline-derived CDR1 and CDR2 are SGHDT and YYEEEE. Trimming pared 4 bases from V and 3 bases from J, leaving 13 bases between. Original handling: For nucleated cells, counts were estimated from reference gene primer amplification. Only in-frame clones appear in the TCRdb table, and some are missing; sequencing was by immunoSEQ multiplex PCR. V and J calls and clone size are given by that table; D and trimming were obtained from the DNA. The data show 140,000 or so clones, with roughly 80% seen just once and approximately 3.5% held by the top ten. Material: peripheral blood. The chain combines TRBV5-6 with TRBJ1-2; D is ambiguous. The receptor was isolated from a man aged 70 or older who had recovered from COVID-19. The CDR3 bases are TGTGCCAGCAGCCCCGTTAGGCGGGACTATGGCTACACCTTC. Encoded protein: CASSPVRRDYGYTF.